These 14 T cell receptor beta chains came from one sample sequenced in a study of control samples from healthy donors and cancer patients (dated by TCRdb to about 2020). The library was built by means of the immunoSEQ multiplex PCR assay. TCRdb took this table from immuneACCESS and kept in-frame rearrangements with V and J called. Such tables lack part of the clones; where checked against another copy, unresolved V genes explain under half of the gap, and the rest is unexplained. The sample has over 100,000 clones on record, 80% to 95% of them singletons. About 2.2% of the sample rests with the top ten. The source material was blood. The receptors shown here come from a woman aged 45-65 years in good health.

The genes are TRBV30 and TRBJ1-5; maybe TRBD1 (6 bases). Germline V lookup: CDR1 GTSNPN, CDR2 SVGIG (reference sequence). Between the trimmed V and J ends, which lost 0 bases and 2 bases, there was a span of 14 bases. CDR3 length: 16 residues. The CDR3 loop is CAWSVMGAPRNQPQHF. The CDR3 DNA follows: TGTGCCTGGAGTGTAATGGGGGCGCCCCGCAATCAGCCCCAGCATTTT.

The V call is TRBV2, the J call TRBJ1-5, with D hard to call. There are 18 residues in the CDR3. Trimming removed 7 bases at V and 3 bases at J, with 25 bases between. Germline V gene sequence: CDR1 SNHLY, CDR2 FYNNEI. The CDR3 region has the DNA TGTGCCAGCAAGTCCCGACTTGTTTCGGCCTTTCCCAATCAGCCCCAGCATTTT. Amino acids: CASKSRLVSAFPNQPQHF.

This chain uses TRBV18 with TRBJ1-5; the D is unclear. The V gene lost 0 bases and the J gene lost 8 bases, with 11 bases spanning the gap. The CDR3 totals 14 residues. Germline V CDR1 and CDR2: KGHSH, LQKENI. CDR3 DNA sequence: TGTGCCAGCTCACCACCGCACGGACGGGAGCCCCAGCATTTT. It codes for CASSPPHGREPQHF.

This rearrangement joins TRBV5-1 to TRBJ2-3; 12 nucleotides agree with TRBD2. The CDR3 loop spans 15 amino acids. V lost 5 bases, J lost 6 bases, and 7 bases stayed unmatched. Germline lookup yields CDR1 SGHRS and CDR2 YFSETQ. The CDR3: CASSLLAGGPDTQYF. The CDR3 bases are TGCGCCAGCAGTCTCCTAGCGGGAGGGCCGGATACGCAGTATTTT.

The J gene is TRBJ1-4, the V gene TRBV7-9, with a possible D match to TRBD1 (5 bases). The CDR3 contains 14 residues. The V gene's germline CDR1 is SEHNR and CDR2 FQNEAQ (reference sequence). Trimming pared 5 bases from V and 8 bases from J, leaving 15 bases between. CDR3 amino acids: CASSRTGWGEKLFF. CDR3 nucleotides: TGTGCCAGCAGCCGAACGGGGTGGGGGGAAAAACTGTTTTTT.

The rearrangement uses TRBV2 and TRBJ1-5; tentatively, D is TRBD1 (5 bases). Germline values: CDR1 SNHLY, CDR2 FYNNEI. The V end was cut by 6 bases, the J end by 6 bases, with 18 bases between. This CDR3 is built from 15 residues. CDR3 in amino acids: CASSSAGGAIQPQHF. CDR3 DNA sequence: TGTGCCAGCAGCTCCGCGGGAGGGGCGATTCAGCCCCAGCATTTT.

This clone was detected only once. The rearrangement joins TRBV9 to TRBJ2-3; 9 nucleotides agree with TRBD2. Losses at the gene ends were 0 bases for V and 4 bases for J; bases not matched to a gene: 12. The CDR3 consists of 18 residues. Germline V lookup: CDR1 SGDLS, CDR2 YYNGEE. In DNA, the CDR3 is TGTGCCAGCAGCGTAGCTACTGCGGTAGCGGGGGTCCCAGATACGCAGTATTTT. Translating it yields CASSVATAVAGVPDTQYF.

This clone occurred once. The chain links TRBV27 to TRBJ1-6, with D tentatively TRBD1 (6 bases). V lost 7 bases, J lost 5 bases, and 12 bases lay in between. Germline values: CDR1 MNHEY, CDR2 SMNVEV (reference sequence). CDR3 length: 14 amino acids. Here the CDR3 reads CASTRGQNNSPLHF. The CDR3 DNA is TGTGCCAGCACGAGAGGACAGAATAATTCACCCCTCCACTTT.

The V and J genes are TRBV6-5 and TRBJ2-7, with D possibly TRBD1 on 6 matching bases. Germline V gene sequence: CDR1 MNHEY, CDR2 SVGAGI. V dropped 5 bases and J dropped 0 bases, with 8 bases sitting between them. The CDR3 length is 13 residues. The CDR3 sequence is CASSQGPSYEQYF. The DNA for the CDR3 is TGTGCCAGCAGTCAGGGGCCCTCCTACGAGCAGTACTTC.

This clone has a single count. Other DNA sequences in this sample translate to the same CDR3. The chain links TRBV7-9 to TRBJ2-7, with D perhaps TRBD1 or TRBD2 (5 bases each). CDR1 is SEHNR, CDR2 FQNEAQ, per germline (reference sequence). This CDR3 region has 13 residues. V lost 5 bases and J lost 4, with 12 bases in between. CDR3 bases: TGTGCCAGCAGCCCGAAGGGACCTTACGAGCAGTACTTC. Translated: CASSPKGPYEQYF.

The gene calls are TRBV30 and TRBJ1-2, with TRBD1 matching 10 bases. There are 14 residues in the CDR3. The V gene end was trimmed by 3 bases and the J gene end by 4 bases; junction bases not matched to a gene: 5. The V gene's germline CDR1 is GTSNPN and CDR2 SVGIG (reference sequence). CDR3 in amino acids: CAWSRDRGGYGYTF. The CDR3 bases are TGTGCCTGGAGCCGGGACAGGGGCGGCTATGGCTACACCTTC.

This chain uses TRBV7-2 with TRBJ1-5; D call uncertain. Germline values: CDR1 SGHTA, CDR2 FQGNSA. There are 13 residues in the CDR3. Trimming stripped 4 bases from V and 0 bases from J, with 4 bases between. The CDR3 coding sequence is TGTGCCAGCAGCTCCTATAGCAATCAGCCCCAGCATTTT. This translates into CASSSYSNQPQHF. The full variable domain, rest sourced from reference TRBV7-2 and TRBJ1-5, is GAGVSQSPSNKVTEKGKDVELRCDPISGHTALYWYRQSLGQGLEFLIYFQGNSAPDKSGLPSDRFSAERTGGSVSTLTIQRTQQEDSAVYLCASSSYSNQPQHFGDGTRLSIL.

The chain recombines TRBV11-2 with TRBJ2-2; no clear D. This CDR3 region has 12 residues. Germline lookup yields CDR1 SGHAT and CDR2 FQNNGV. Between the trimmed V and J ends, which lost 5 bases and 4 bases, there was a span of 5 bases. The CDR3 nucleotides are TGTGCCAGCAGCCCAGGCACCGGGGAGCTGTTTTTT. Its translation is CASSPGTGELFF.

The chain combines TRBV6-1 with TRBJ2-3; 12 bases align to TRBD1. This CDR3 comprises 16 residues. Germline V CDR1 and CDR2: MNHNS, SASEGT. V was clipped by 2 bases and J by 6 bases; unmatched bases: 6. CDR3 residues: CASSELWDRGHDTQYF. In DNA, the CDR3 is TGTGCCAGCAGTGAATTATGGGACAGGGGGCATGATACGCAGTATTTT.